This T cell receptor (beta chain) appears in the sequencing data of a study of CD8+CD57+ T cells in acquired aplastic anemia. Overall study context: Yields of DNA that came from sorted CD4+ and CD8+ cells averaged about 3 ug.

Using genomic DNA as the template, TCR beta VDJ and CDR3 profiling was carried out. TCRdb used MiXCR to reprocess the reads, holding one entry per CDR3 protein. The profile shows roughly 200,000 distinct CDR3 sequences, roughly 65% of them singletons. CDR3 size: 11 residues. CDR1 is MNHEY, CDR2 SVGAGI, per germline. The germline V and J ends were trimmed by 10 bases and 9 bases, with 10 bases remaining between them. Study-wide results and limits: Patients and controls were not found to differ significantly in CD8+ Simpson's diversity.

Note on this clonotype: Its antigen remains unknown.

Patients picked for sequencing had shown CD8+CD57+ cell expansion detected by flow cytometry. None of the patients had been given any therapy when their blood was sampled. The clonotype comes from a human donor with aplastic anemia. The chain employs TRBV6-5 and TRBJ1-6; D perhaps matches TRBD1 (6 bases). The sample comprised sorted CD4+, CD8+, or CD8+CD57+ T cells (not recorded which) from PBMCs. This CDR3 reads CATQGSSPLHF. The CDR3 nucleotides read TGTGCCACCCAGGGGAGTTCACCCCTCCACTTT.